The sequence of this T cell receptor (beta chain) was determined in a study of CD8 T cells in Susac syndrome. The CDR3 runs 14 residues. The trim removed 3 bases at V and 6 bases at J, leaving 7 bases unmatched. Germline values: CDR1 DFQATT, CDR2 SNEGSKA (reference sequence). On this clonotype: The antigen is unknown.

RNA in amounts of about 0.45 to 1 ug was reverse transcribed with random hexamers. TCR beta CDR3 was amplified by immunoSEQ covering 54 Vbeta and 13 Jbeta. Each CDR3 protein is one row after TCRdb ran MiXCR on the immunoSEQ multiplex PCR reads. The table has under 200,000 distinct CDR3 sequences, approximately 94% seen once; the top ten hold more than 0.095%. General study points: Clonal expansion was not observed in the Susac syndrome CD4+ T cell repertoires. The study conceded that relatively few individuals underwent its TCR sequencing and HLA analysis.

The sequence came from a human donor with Susac syndrome. The chain uses TRBV20-1 and TRBJ2-1; 8 bases match TRBD2. Source material: CD4+ T cells from PBMCs. CDR3 nucleotides: TGCAGTGCTAGTTGGCGGGGGGATTCCAATGAGCAGTTCTTC. The encoded protein is CSASWRGDSNEQFF.